Below, 9 T cell receptor beta chains from the same sample are listed, as sequenced in a study of blood T cell repertoires in COVID-19 (dated by TCRdb to 2018 to 2021). Library prep was done by the immunoSEQ multiplex PCR assay. TCRdb carries this immuneACCESS record with in-frame sequences only. Its versions omit some clonotypes, under half of them owing to an unresolved V gene in the studies checked, with the rest unexplained. For this sample the table gives about 120,000 clones, of which 75% to 85% were detected only once. Around 10% of the sample comes from the top ten. What was sequenced was peripheral blood. The receptors were gathered from a human donor in a cohort sampled during active COVID-19.

The CDR3 is CASSNTGGSTDTQYF. In nucleotides, the CDR3 is TGTGCCAGTAGTAATACTGGCGGGAGCACAGATACGCAGTATTTT. The chain has TRBV19 and TRBJ2-3, with D possibly matching TRBD2 (5 bases). Germline CDR1 LNHDA, CDR2 SQIVND (reference sequence). V lost 4 bases, J lost 0 bases, and 11 bases lay in between. This CDR3 spans 15 amino acids. Full variable domain (remainder filled in from reference TRBV19 and TRBJ2-3): DGGITQSPKYLFRKEGQNVTLSCEQNLNHDAMYWYRQDPGQGLRLIYYSQIVNDFQKGDIAEGYSVSREKKESFPLTVTSAQKNPTAFYLCASSNTGGSTDTQYFGPGTRLTVL.

This clone came up a few times. J is TRBJ2-3 and V is TRBV9, with 8 bases aligning to TRBD2. J lost 3 bases, V lost 4 bases, and 7 bases had no gene match. The CDR3 has 15 residues. Looked up from germline, CDR1 is SGDLS and CDR2 is YYNGEE. The CDR3 sequence: CASSPRERGTDTQYF. The CDR3 DNA reads TGTGCCAGCAGCCCGAGGGAGCGGGGGACAGATACGCAGTATTTT.

The DNA of the CDR3 is TGTGCCAGTAGTCGAGGGCTCTATGGCTACACCTTC. It specifies CASSRGLYGYTF. V usage is TRBV9 and J usage is TRBJ1-2; no clear D gene. CDR3 length: 12 amino acids. The germline gives CDR1 SGDLS, CDR2 YYNGEE. Trimming took off 8 bases at V and 4 bases at J, with 12 bases between the two ends. Full variable domain (remainder filled in from reference TRBV9 and TRBJ1-2): DSGVTQTPKHLITATGQRVTLRCSPRSGDLSVYWYQQSLDQGLQFLIQYYNGEERAKGNILERFSAQQFPDLHSELNLSSLELGDSALYFCASSRGLYGYTFGSGTRLTVV.

This clone was detected only a few times. This rearrangement joins TRBV4-1 to TRBJ1-6, with D uncertain. Germline assignment: CDR1 MGHRA and CDR2 YSYEKL. The CDR3 contains 15 residues. The V and J ends lost 0 bases and 3 bases respectively, with 6 bases between them. CDR3 protein: CASSQDLYYNSPLHF. For the CDR3, the DNA is TGCGCCAGCAGCCAAGATCTCTACTATAATTCACCCCTCCACTTT.

The chain carries TRBV29-1 and TRBJ1-2; D gene ambiguous. Trimming pared 3 bases from V and 1 base from J, leaving 6 bases between. The CDR3 length is 12 residues. Germline V gene sequence: CDR1 SQVTM, CDR2 ANQGSEA. CDR3 sequence (DNA): TGCAGCGTTGAGAGCGGTAACTATGGCTACACCTTC. Its protein is CSVESGNYGYTF.

This sequence joins TRBV5-6 and TRBJ1-5, with D possibly being TRBD1 (5 bases). CDR1 and CDR2 (germline): SGHDT, YYEEEE. Trimming shortened V by 4 bases and J by 6 bases, and 14 bases separated the two germline ends. This CDR3 region has 14 residues. CDR3 in amino acids: CASSQDGGSQPQHF. The CDR3 nucleotides are TGTGCCAGCAGCCAGGACGGGGGGAGTCAGCCCCAGCATTTT.

The chain is built from TRBV28 and TRBJ2-7, with 8 positions matching TRBD1. The trim removed 6 bases at V and 3 bases at J, leaving 10 bases unmatched. Germline V gene lookup returns CDR1 MDHEN and CDR2 SYDVKM. The CDR3 length is 15 residues. The CDR3 region has the DNA TGTGCCAGCAGCGCGGCAGGACAGGGAAACTACGAGCAGTACTTC. This encodes CASSAAGQGNYEQYF.

This clone has a handful of counts. This sequence joins TRBV5-5 and TRBJ1-4; D is possibly TRBD1 (5 bases). The CDR3 consists of 16 residues. V shed 4 bases and J shed 4 bases, with 17 bases lying between them. Per germline, CDR1 SGHKS and CDR2 YYEKEE (reference sequence). The CDR3 DNA follows: TGTGCCAGCAGCCCTCTGGTTGGGCAGGGTAATGAAAAACTGTTTTTT. Its translation is CASSPLVGQGNEKLFF.

The chain joins TRBV6-6 to TRBJ2-6; 10 bases line up with TRBD1. The ends lost 8 bases at V and 4 bases at J; junction bases unmatched: 8. Germline CDR1 reads MNHNY; CDR2 reads SVGAGI (reference sequence). CDR3 length: 16 residues. The CDR3 spells CASLGQGVRGANVLTF. CDR3 bases: TGTGCCAGCCTTGGACAGGGGGTGAGAGGGGCCAACGTCCTGACTTTC.